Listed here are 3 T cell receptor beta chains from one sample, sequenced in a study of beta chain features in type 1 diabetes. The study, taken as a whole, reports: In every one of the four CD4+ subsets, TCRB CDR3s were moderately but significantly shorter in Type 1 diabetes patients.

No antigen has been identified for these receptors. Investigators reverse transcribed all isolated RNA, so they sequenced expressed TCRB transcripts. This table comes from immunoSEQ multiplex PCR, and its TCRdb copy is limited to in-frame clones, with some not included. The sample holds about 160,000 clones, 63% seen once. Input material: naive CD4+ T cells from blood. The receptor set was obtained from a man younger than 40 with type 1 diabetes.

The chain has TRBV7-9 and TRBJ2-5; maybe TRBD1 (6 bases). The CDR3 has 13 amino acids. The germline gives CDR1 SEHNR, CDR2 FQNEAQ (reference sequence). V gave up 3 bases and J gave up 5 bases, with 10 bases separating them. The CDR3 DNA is TGTGCCAGCAGCTTTCAGGGGCTCGAGACCCAGTACTTC. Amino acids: CASSFQGLETQYF.

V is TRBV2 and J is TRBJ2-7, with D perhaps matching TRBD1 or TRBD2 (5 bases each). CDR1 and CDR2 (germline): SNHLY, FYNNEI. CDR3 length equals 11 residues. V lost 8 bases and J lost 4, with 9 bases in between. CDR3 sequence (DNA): TGTGCCAGCGGGACGGCATACGAGCAGTACTTC. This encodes CASGTAYEQYF.

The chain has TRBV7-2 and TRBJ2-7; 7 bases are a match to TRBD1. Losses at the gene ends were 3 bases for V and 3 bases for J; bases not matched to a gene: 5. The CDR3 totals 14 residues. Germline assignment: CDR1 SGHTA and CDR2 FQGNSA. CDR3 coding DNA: TGTGCCAGCAGCTTTAACCCAGGGGGCTACGAGCAGTACTTC. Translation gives CASSFNPGGYEQYF.